This T cell receptor (beta chain) was retrieved from a study of T cells expressing NK-cell markers (dated by TCRdb to the early 2020s). In terms of the full investigation: Three sorted T-cell subsets (CD3+CD56+NKG2C+, CD3+CD56+NKG2C- and CD3+CD56-NKG2C+) from roughly 8 donors had their TCR beta-chain repertoires profiled. The libraries were sequenced on Illumina HiSeq 2000/2500, MiSeq or NextSeq, producing 2 x 150 bp reads. Among the eight sequenced donors, only one was HCMV-seronegative, while the other seven were HCMV-seropositive. Randomly selected healthy volunteers, three men and five women, were used as the eight sequenced donors.

HCMV serostatus was determined by detecting HCMV-specific IgG in serum with a commercial ELISA kit. Ficoll density gradient centrifugation was used to isolate peripheral blood mononuclear cells from blood. Spanning cysteine to phenylalanine, the CDR3 consists of 16 amino acids. No DNA appears here. The germline V gene encodes CDR1 SGHVT and CDR2 SQSDAQ. The sample was run on an Illumina HiSeq 2000. TCR beta cDNA libraries were prepared using 5'RACE template switching, which introduced a universal primer site and unique molecular identifiers. cDNA synthesis was primed from the TCR beta constant segment, followed by two successive PCR amplification steps. The authors' pipeline ran thus. MIGEC was used to demultiplex reads and group reads by UMI, and MiTCR was used to assemble and quantify clonotypes. To exclude erroneous sequences, any TCR cDNA sequence not supported by at least two reads was discarded. Downstream repertoire analysis used the tcR package, and clonotypes were matched across fractions by CDR3 nucleotide sequence plus V segment. VDJmatch was used to annotate antigen specificity against VDJdb, with one amino acid substitution in CDR3 permitted. TCRdb reprocessed the reads, reporting each CDR3 protein sequence once and no DNA. The authors' filters were not applied to this entry. The sample's records list approximately 380,000 distinct CDR3 sequences. The ten biggest clones cover roughly 5.2% of the sample.

The study at large found these results: Those dominant clonotypes were again the most abundant among CD3+CD56-NKG2C+ cells in several donors, at about 25-65%. Whether the expanded NKG2C-expressing T cell clones were specific for HCMV antigens was left unclear. For six donors, the dominant CD3+CD56+NKG2C+ clonotypes were among the top 10 CD8+ clonotypes and accounted for about 1.0-7.0% of CD8+ T cells.

Note on this clonotype: Its recognized antigen is unknown.

This sequence uses TRBV7-4 and TRBJ1-1; TCRdb's D gene call, TRBD1, goes unchecked for lack of DNA. This TCR came from a man aged 18 to 69 in good health. Material: blood T cells: a sorted CD56 or NKG2C T cell subset, CD4+ or CD8+ T cells, or bulk PBMC T cells (not recorded which). The CDR3 region has the sequence CASSCGTGKSDTEAFF.